These 11 T cell receptor beta chains came from one sample sequenced in a study of cytomegalovirus exposure and HLA in healthy donors. The PCR contained 60 Vbeta and 13 Jbeta primers. Sequencing was performed with immunoSEQ multiplex PCR; in TCRdb, only in-frame clones are kept and a portion is missing. The repertoire holds fewer than 150,000 clones, about 84% seen once, with around 5.9% in the top ten. The sequencing sample was made of PBMCs. These receptors originate from a middle-aged woman in good health and CMV-seropositive.

The chain employs TRBV7-6 and TRBJ1-1; TRBD1 matches 7 bases. The CDR3 totals 16 residues. The germline gives CDR1 SGHVS, CDR2 FNYEAQ. The junction had 4 bases not matched to a gene; V was cut back by 0 bases and J by 0 bases. CDR3 nucleotides: TGTGCCAGCAGCTTAGCCAGGACAGGTATGAACACTGAAGCTTTCTTT. This sequence encodes CASSLARTGMNTEAFF.

The chain links TRBV7-2 to TRBJ1-2, with D tentatively TRBD1 (6 bases). This CDR3 contains 15 residues. V shed 5 bases and J shed 3 bases, with 16 bases lying between them. Germline values: CDR1 SGHTA, CDR2 FQGNSA. The CDR3 region has the DNA TGTGCCAGCAGCCTAGGGGGGGGCCGGGACTATGGCTACACCTTC. Its translation is CASSLGGGRDYGYTF.

The genes are TRBV5-1 and TRBJ1-1; D is ambiguous. This CDR3 region has 14 residues. Trimming shortened V by 5 bases and J by 1 base, and 12 bases separated the two germline ends. Germline lookup yields CDR1 SGHRS and CDR2 YFSETQ. The DNA of the CDR3 is TGCGCCAGCAGTTCGATAACAGAGAACACTGAAGCTTTCTTT. Protein sequence: CASSSITENTEAFF.

The genes are TRBV23-1 and TRBJ2-5; TRBD1 is a possible D gene (5 bases). TRBV23-1 is marked as an open reading frame, function uncertain. The V gene lost 1 base and the J gene lost 2 bases, with 11 bases spanning the gap. The CDR3 runs 15 residues. The CDR3 coding sequence is TGCGCCAGCAGTCAATTTAAGGACATACAAGAGACCCAGTACTTC. Its translation: CASSQFKDIQETQYF.

The gene calls are TRBV5-8 and TRBJ1-2; TRBD1 aligns across 10 bases. This CDR3 is 12 amino acids long. Germline trimming cut 10 bases from V and 7 bases from J; bases unmatched to any gene: 7. Germline CDR1 is SGHTS and CDR2 is YDEGEE. The CDR3 here is CAAHGDRGGYTF. The CDR3 nucleotides are TGTGCCGCTCACGGGGACAGGGGTGGCTACACCTTC.

This clone was observed a few times. The CDR3 spells CAWMPMEGTETQYF. The CDR3 DNA sequence: TGTGCCTGGATGCCCATGGAGGGGACGGAGACCCAGTACTTC. This sequence joins TRBV30 and TRBJ2-5; D possibly corresponds to TRBD2 (6 bases). CDR3 length: 14 residues. V was pared by 4 bases and J by 5 bases, with 17 bases between. Germline V gene data show CDR1 as GTSNPN and CDR2 as SVGIG (reference sequence).

This chain connects TRBV5-6 to TRBJ2-1; 12 nucleotides line up with TRBD1. This CDR3 spans 19 amino acids. Germline trimming cut 0 bases from V and 14 bases from J; bases unmatched to any gene: 21. Germline CDR1 SGHDT, CDR2 YYEEEE. CDR3 in amino acids: CASSLASGTGGVLGPGEFF. CDR3 nucleotide sequence: TGTGCCAGCAGCTTGGCCTCCGGGACAGGGGGCGTCCTGGGGCCCGGGGAGTTCTTC.

The rearrangement links TRBV11-2 to TRBJ2-3; 14 nucleotides line up with TRBD2. The CDR3 is made up of 15 amino acids. The germline CDR1 and CDR2 sequences are SGHAT and FQNNGV. The V gene end was trimmed by 3 bases and the J gene end by 6 bases; junction bases not matched to a gene: 2. This CDR3 reads CASSFGLAGGDTQYF. In DNA form, the CDR3 reads TGTGCCAGCAGCTTCGGACTAGCGGGGGGCGATACGCAGTATTTT.

The chain links TRBV5-1 to TRBJ2-5, with D perhaps matching TRBD2 (5 bases). This CDR3 has 14 amino acids. With 4 bases removed from V and 1 base from J, the gap between germline ends came to 11 bases. From germline, CDR1 is SGHRS and CDR2 YFSETQ. The chain's CDR3 is CASSGGLVQETQYF. Written as DNA, the CDR3 is TGCGCCAGCAGCGGCGGACTTGTCCAAGAGACCCAGTACTTC.

This clone has just a few counts. This chain uses TRBV9 with TRBJ2-2; tentatively, D is TRBD1 (6 bases). CDR3 length equals 15 residues. Trimming took 1 base from V and 6 from J, leaving 13 bases between them. In germline, CDR1 is SGDLS, CDR2 YYNGEE. The chain's CDR3 is CASSVQGISPGELFF. The CDR3 DNA is TGTGCCAGCAGCGTACAGGGGATAAGTCCCGGGGAGCTGTTTTTT.

This rearrangement joins TRBV6-6 to TRBJ1-4; 8 bases fit TRBD1. Per the germline V gene, CDR1 is MNHNY and CDR2 is SVGAGI (reference sequence). Trimming at V came to 6 bases and at J to 7 bases, leaving 10 bases not matched to a gene. The CDR3 is 15 residues long. In DNA, the CDR3 is TGTGCCAGCAGCCCAGGACAGGGCCTTACTGAAAAACTGTTTTTT. It yields the protein CASSPGQGLTEKLFF.